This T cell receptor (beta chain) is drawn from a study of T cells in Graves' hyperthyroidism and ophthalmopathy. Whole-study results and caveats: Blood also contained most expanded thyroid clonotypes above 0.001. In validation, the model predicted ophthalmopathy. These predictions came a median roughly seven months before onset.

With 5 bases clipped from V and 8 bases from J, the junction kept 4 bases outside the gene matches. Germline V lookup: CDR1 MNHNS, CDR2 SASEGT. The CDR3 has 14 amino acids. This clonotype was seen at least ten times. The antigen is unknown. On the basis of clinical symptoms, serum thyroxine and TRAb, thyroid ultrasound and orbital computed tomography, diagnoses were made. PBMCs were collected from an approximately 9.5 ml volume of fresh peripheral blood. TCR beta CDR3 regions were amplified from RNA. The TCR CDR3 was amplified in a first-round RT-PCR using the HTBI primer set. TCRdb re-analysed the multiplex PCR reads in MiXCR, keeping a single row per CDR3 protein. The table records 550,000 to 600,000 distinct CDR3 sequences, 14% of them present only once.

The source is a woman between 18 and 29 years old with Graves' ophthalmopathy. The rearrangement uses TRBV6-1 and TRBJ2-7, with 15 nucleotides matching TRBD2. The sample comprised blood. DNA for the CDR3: TGTGCCAGCAGTAACGGACTAGCGGGAGGGCAGCAGTACTTC. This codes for CASSNGLAGGQQYF.